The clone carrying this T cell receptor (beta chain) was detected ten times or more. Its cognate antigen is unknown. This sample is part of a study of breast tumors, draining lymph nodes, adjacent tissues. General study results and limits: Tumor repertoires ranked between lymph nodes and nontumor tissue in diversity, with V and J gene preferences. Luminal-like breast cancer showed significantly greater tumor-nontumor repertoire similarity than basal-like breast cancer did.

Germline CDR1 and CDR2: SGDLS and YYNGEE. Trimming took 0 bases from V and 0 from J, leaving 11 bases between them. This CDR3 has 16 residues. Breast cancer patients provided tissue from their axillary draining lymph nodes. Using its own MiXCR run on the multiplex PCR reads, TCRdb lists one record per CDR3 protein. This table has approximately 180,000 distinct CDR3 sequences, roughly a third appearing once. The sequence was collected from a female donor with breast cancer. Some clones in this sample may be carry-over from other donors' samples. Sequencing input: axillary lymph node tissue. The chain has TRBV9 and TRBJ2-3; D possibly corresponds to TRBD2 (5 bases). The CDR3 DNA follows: TGTGCCAGCAGCGTAGAGAGCGGAACTAGCACAGATACGCAGTATTTT. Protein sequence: CASSVESGTSTDTQYF.